The clone carrying this TCR beta chain was seen only a few times. What it binds is unknown. Around 10 milliliters of peripheral blood were drawn from each donor. Then a second PCR, running roughly 7 to 11 cycles, was carried out with a sample-barcoded 5' primer and a J-beta primer mix. Every cDNA molecule bore a tag from a template-switch adaptor containing 12 random nucleotides. In TCRdb, the 5' RACE reads were re-called with MiXCR into one record per CDR3 protein. Of approximately 790,000 distinct CDR3 sequences detected, around 68% appear once; the ten largest clones hold 25% to 35%. Trimming at V came to 4 bases and at J to 6 bases, leaving 5 bases not matched to a gene. This CDR3 region has 14 residues. Germline CDR1 and CDR2: SNHLY and FYNNEI. This sample stems from a study of blood T cells in healthy people across ages. Study as a whole: When template switching was applied, about one barcoded beta molecule was captured per two T cells.

General observations from the study: The study lacked donor CMV status, which possibly confounded expanded clonotype changes.

The rearrangement links TRBV2 to TRBJ1-5; the match to TRBD1 covers 8 bases. Sequenced material: blood. This clonotype was sampled from a man aged 25-45 years in good health. The CDR3 here is CASSVTGGIQPQHF. In nucleotides, the CDR3 is TGTGCCAGCAGTGTTACAGGGGGGATTCAGCCCCAGCATTTT.